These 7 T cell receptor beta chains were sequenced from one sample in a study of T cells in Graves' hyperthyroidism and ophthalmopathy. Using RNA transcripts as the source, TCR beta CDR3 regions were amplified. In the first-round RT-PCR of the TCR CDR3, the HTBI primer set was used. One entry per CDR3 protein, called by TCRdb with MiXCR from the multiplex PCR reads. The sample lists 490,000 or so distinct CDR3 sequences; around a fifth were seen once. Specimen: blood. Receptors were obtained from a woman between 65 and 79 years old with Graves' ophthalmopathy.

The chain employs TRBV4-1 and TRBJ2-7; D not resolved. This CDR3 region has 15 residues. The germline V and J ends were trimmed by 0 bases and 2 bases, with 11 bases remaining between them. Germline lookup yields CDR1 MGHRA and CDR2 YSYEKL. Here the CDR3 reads CASSQERLRTYEQYF. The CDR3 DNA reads TGCGCCAGCAGCCAAGAGAGGCTGAGAACCTACGAGCAGTACTTC.

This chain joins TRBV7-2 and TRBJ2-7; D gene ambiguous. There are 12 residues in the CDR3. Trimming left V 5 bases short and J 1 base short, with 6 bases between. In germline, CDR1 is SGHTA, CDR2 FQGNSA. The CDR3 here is CASSIYSYEQYF. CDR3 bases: TGTGCCAGCAGCATCTATTCCTACGAGCAGTACTTC. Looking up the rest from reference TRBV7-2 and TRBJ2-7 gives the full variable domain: GAGVSQSPSNKVTEKGKDVELRCDPISGHTALYWYRQSLGQGLEFLIYFQGNSAPDKSGLPSDRFSAERTGGSVSTLTIQRTQQEDSAVYLCASSIYSYEQYFGPGTRLTVT.

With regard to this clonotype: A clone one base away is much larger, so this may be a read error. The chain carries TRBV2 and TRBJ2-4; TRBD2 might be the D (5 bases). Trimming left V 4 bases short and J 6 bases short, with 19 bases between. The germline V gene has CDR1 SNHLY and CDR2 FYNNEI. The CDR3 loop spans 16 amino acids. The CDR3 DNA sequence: TGTGCCAGCAGTGCGAGGGCACGCCCGGGGAGAAACATTCAGTACTTC. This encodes CASSARARPGRNIQYF.

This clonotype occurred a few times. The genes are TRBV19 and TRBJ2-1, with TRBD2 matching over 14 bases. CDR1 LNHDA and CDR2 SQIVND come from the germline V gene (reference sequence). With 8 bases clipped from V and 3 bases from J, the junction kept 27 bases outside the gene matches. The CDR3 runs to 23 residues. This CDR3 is CASSKRDRGRGGTSGRYYNEQFF. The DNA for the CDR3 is TGTGCCAGTTCTAAGAGGGACAGGGGGCGCGGGGGGACTAGCGGGAGATACTACAATGAGCAGTTCTTC. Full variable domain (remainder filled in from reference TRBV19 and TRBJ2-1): DGGITQSPKYLFRKEGQNVTLSCEQNLNHDAMYWYRQDPGQGLRLIYYSQIVNDFQKGDIAEGYSVSREKKESFPLTVTSAQKNPTAFYLCASSKRDRGRGGTSGRYYNEQFFGPGTRLTVL.

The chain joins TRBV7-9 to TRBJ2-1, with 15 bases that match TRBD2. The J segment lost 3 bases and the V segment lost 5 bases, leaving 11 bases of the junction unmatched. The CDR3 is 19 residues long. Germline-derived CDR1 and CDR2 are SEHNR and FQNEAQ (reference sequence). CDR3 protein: CASSTSRTSGGGGYNEQFF. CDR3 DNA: TGTGCCAGCAGCACCAGTAGGACTAGCGGGGGGGGGGGCTACAATGAGCAGTTCTTC.

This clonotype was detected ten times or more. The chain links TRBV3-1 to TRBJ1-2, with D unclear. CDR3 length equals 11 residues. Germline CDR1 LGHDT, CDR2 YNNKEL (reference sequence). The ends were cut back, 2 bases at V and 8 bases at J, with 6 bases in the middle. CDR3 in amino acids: CASSQSSGYTF. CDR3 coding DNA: TGTGCCAGCAGCCAATCCAGCGGCTACACCTTC.

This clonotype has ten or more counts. As DNA, the CDR3 is TGTGCCAGCAGCTTAAGGTGGCAGGCTAATGAAAAACTGTTTTTT. Its protein is CASSLRWQANEKLFF. V is TRBV7-2 and J is TRBJ1-4; no clear D. Germline CDR1 SGHTA, CDR2 FQGNSA. With 2 bases removed from V and 3 bases from J, the gap between germline ends came to 10 bases. The CDR3 is made up of 15 amino acids.